This T cell receptor (beta chain) came from a study of T cell changes during pregnancy in multiple sclerosis. The CDR3 extends over 15 amino acids. From germline, CDR1 is PRHDT and CDR2 FYEKMQ (reference sequence). Trimming left V 3 bases short and J 0 bases short, with 9 bases between. Clones were read by immunoSEQ multiplex PCR, and TCRdb kept only the in-frame ones, dropping some. The data hold under 90,000 clones, with approximately 93% observed a single time. The genes are TRBV13 and TRBJ2-1; maybe TRBD2 (5 bases). This sequence was found in a female donor in good health, enrolled as a control in a pregnancy study. The sequencing used peripheral blood, collected in the second trimester of pregnancy. CDR3 residues: CASSFQEASYNEQFF. In DNA, the CDR3 is TGTGCCAGCAGCTTTCAGGAGGCCTCCTACAATGAGCAGTTCTTC.